This entry lists 3 T cell receptor beta chains sequenced from one sample in a study of blood T cell repertoires in COVID-19. Assay used: immunoSEQ multiplex PCR; TCRdb lists only in-frame clones, some missing. Of 200,000 to 250,000 clones in the sample, around nine tenths are singletons; the top ten hold 2.7%. The specimen sequenced was peripheral blood. The receptors come from a woman aged 55-75 years with acute or convalescent COVID-19.

V gene TRBV5-1 combines with J gene TRBJ2-7; D is ambiguous. Germline assignment: CDR1 SGHRS and CDR2 YFSETQ. CDR3 length: 14 amino acids. V was cut by 1 base and J by 0 bases, with 8 bases left in between. The CDR3 nucleotides read TGCGCCAGCAGCTTGCCGTCTACCTCCTACGAGCAGTACTTC. Its translation: CASSLPSTSYEQYF.

The V and J genes are TRBV19 and TRBJ1-3, with TRBD1 identical over 8 bases. The CDR3 sequence is 15 residues long. V was pared by 6 bases and J by 0 bases, with 4 bases of the junction left unmatched. Germline assignment: CDR1 LNHDA and CDR2 SQIVND (reference sequence). In DNA, the CDR3 is TGTGCCAGTAGCCTCGACAGGGGCTCTGGAAACACCATATATTTT. It translates to CASSLDRGSGNTIYF.

The rearrangement joins TRBV5-1 to TRBJ1-2; 9 nucleotides align to TRBD1. With V trimmed by 4 bases and J by 3 bases, 4 bases remained unmatched. The CDR3 has 14 residues. Germline lookup yields CDR1 SGHRS and CDR2 YFSETQ. CDR3 sequence: CASSDRDRDYGYTF. The CDR3 coding sequence is TGCGCCAGCAGCGACCGGGACAGGGACTATGGCTACACCTTC.